What follows are 7 T cell receptor beta chains derived from one specimen sequenced in a study of read filtering for tumor transcriptome and immune sequencing. The library was built from roughly 400 ng RNA with molecular barcoded adaptors for alpha/delta and beta/gamma chains. A single record per CDR3 protein comes from TCRdb applying MiXCR to the reads. The data show about 6,000 distinct CDR3 sequences, 23% seen once. The sample comprised a population of CD138-negative cells sorted from bone marrow. These receptors were taken from a donor at least 40 years old with multiple myeloma.

As to this clonotype: At one of its ends the junction is not consistent with the germline gene, which may arise from a read error. The chain combines TRBV6-2 or TRBV6-3 with TRBJ1-6; 8 nucleotides line up with TRBD1. Germline loops: CDR1 MNHEY, CDR2 SVGEGT. The CDR3 length is 15 residues. CDR3 protein: CASTYRTGSNSPLHF. The CDR3 DNA follows: TGTGCCAGCACTTACCGGACAGGGAGTAATTCACCCCTCCACTTT.

Ten or more counts support this clonotype. This chain joins TRBV6-5 and TRBJ1-3; the D gene is possibly TRBD1 (5 bases). Germline lookup yields CDR1 MNHEY and CDR2 SVGAGI. CDR3 length: 15 residues. The V end lost 6 bases, the J end lost 0 bases, and 12 bases lay between the germline ends. The CDR3 DNA sequence: TGTGCCAGCAGCTTACTAACAGGCTCTGGAAACACCATATATTTT. It codes for CASSLLTGSGNTIYF.

This clonotype appeared many times. The CDR3 DNA reads as TGCAGCGTTGTGGAGGGACTCTCTGGAAACACCATATATTTT. As protein: CSVVEGLSGNTIYF. The chain is built from TRBV29-1 and TRBJ1-3, with D possibly TRBD1 on 5 matching bases. The CDR3 is made up of 14 amino acids. The V and J ends lost 4 bases and 0 bases respectively, with 10 bases between them. Germline V gives CDR1 SQVTM, CDR2 ANQGSEA. Using reference TRBV29-1 and TRBJ1-3 for the parts outside the CDR3, the full variable domain is SAVISQKPSRDICQRGTSLTIQCQVDSQVTMMFWYRQQPGQSLTLIATANQGSEATYESGFVIDKFPISRPNLTFSTLTVSNMSPEDSSIYLCSVVEGLSGNTIYFGEGSWLTVV.

V is TRBV20-1 and J is TRBJ2-7; D is ambiguous. With 6 bases removed from V and 4 bases from J, the gap between germline ends came to 16 bases. The CDR3 has 13 amino acids. From germline, CDR1 is DFQATT and CDR2 SNEGSKA (reference sequence). In nucleotides, the CDR3 is TGCAGTGCCAGTCCTGGGGTCGGTTACGAGCAGTACTTC. It yields the protein CSASPGVGYEQYF.

Concerning this clonotype: The likely explanation is a read error, given a far larger clone one base away. This chain connects TRBV28 to TRBJ1-6; D gene ambiguous. The DNA matches TRBJ1-1 better at its end, which makes the J call doubtful. CDR1 is MDHEN, CDR2 SYDVKM, per germline. The CDR3 totals 13 residues. The CDR3 nucleotides read TGTGCCAGCAGACTTACCCCCGGCACTGTAGCTTTCTTT. This codes for CASRLTPGTVAFF.

There are many counts of this clonotype. The rearrangement uses TRBV7-9 and TRBJ2-1; no firm D call. This CDR3 contains 15 residues. CDR1 is SEHNR and CDR2 is FQNEAQ in the germline V gene (reference sequence). V was trimmed by 2 bases and J by 0 bases, leaving 8 bases between them. The CDR3 sequence: CASSLIRSSYNEQFF. The CDR3 bases are TGTGCCAGCAGCTTAATCCGGAGCTCCTACAATGAGCAGTTCTTC. Drawing the rest from reference TRBV7-9 and TRBJ2-1, the complete variable domain is DTGVSQNPRHKITKRGQNVTFRCDPISEHNRLYWYRQTLGQGPEFLTYFQNEAQLEKSRLLSDRFSAERPKGSFSTLEIQRTEQGDSAMYLCASSLIRSSYNEQFFGPGTRLTVL.

In this sample, this clonotype turned up many times. The V and J genes are TRBV29-1 and TRBJ2-7; D remains unclear. In germline, CDR1 is SQVTM, CDR2 ANQGSEA. This CDR3 spans 10 amino acids. V lost 8 bases to trimming and J lost 2 bases, with 7 bases between them. CDR3: CSPDPYEQYF. In DNA, the CDR3 is TGCAGCCCGGACCCCTACGAGCAGTACTTC.